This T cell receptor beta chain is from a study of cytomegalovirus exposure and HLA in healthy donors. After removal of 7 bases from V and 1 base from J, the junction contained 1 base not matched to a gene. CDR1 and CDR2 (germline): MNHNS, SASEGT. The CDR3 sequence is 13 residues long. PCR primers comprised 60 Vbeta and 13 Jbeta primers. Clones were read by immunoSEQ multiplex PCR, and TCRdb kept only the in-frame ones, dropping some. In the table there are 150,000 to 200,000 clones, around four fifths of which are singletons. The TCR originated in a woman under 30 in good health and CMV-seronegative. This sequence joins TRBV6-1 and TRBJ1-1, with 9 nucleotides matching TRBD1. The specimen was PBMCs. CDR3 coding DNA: TGTGCCAGCACGACAGGGGGGAACACTGAAGCTTTCTTT. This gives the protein CASTTGGNTEAFF.